These 11 T cell receptor beta chains were sequenced from one sample in a study of T cells in Graves' hyperthyroidism and ophthalmopathy. It was RNA transcripts that yielded the amplified TCR beta CDR3 regions. The study used the HTBI primer set for a first-round RT-PCR of the TCR CDR3. MiXCR was run by TCRdb on the multiplex PCR reads, yielding one entry per CDR3 protein. Seen here are roughly 250,000 distinct CDR3 sequences, approximately 23% observed once, and the top ten hold 64%. Sequenced input: blood. These receptors all stem from a man aged 25 to 45 with Graves' ophthalmopathy.

This clonotype came up a few times. This rearrangement joins TRBV6-5 to TRBJ1-2, with 8 bases fitting TRBD1. This CDR3 has 16 amino acids. The V segment lost 0 bases and the J segment 4 bases; nucleotides outside the gene matches: 7. Germline loops: CDR1 MNHEY, CDR2 SVGAGI. This CDR3 reads CASSYSIETGVYGYTF. The CDR3 bases are TGTGCCAGCAGTTACTCGATTGAGACAGGGGTCTATGGCTACACCTTC.

This clonotype was seen repeatedly, ten times or more. The chain combines TRBV5-1 with TRBJ2-7; 12 bases line up with TRBD2. Losses at the gene ends were 0 bases for V and 3 bases for J; bases not matched to a gene: 1. The length of the CDR3 is 15 residues. The germline V gene has CDR1 SGHRS and CDR2 YFSETQ. This CDR3 reads CASSLGTSGNYEQYF. The CDR3, as DNA: TGCGCCAGCAGCTTGGGGACTAGCGGGAACTACGAGCAGTACTTC. Supplemented by reference TRBV5-1 and TRBJ2-7, the full variable domain reads KAGVTQTPRYLIKTRGQQVTLSCSPISGHRSVSWYQQTPGQGLQFLFEYFSETQRNKGNFPGRFSGRQFSNSRSEMNVSTLELGDSALYLCASSLGTSGNYEQYFGPGTRLTVT.

This clonotype was detected ten times or more. The chain combines TRBV27 with TRBJ1-2, with a tentative D call TRBD1 (5 bases). Trimming left V 7 bases short and J 8 bases short, with 17 bases between. From germline, CDR1 is MNHEY and CDR2 SMNVEV (reference sequence). This CDR3 contains 13 residues. This chain's CDR3 is CASTLNGHSGYTF. The CDR3 DNA follows: TGTGCCAGCACCCTTAACGGACATTCCGGCTACACCTTC.

This chain connects TRBV2 to TRBJ1-4; D remains unclear. Germline V CDR1 and CDR2: SNHLY, FYNNEI. This CDR3 region has 13 residues. Trimming cost V 7 bases and J 5 bases, with 11 bases left between them. CDR3 in DNA: TGTGCCAGCAATCCCAGGAGGAATGAAAAACTGTTTTTT. Translated, it gives CASNPRRNEKLFF.

This clonotype was counted only a few times. This chain links TRBV6-5 with TRBJ2-7; D possibly corresponds to TRBD1 (6 bases). The V end lost 2 bases, the J end lost 4 bases, and 12 bases lay between the germline ends. CDR1 is MNHEY and CDR2 is SVGAGI in the germline V gene. This CDR3 has 14 residues. The chain's CDR3 is CASSYEDRNYEQYF. CDR3 DNA: TGTGCCAGCAGTTACGAGGACAGAAATTACGAGCAGTACTTC.

The chain uses TRBV19 and TRBJ1-1; a weak D match, TRBD1 (6 bases). Trimming took off 5 bases at V and 5 bases at J, with 15 bases between the two ends. CDR1 LNHDA and CDR2 SQIVND come from the germline V gene (reference sequence). The CDR3 totals 14 residues. The CDR3 loop is CASSVAGEETEAFF. The CDR3, as DNA: TGTGCCAGTAGTGTGGCAGGGGAGGAAACTGAAGCTTTCTTT. Full variable domain (remainder filled in from reference TRBV19 and TRBJ1-1): DGGITQSPKYLFRKEGQNVTLSCEQNLNHDAMYWYRQDPGQGLRLIYYSQIVNDFQKGDIAEGYSVSREKKESFPLTVTSAQKNPTAFYLCASSVAGEETEAFFGQGTRLTVV.

This clonotype was observed at least ten times. The chain combines TRBV7-8 with TRBJ2-7; 8 nucleotides match TRBD2. Per the germline V gene, CDR1 is SGHVS and CDR2 is FQNEAQ. J gave up 2 bases and V 4 bases, and 7 bases lay outside the gene matches. This CDR3 is 15 amino acids long. The CDR3 loop is CASSSRQREPYEQYF. The CDR3 DNA follows: TGTGCCAGCAGCTCCCGGCAGCGGGAGCCCTACGAGCAGTACTTC.

The chain is built from TRBV20-1 and TRBJ1-5; D is unresolved. The CDR3 totals 15 residues. The V end lost 1 base, the J end lost 6 bases, and 16 bases lay between the germline ends. Germline V gene lookup returns CDR1 DFQATT and CDR2 SNEGSKA (reference sequence). DNA of the CDR3: TGCAGTGCTAGAGGTGGCGAGGCTTTGTTTCAGCCCCAGCATTTT. Residues: CSARGGEALFQPQHF.

V and J are TRBV20-1 and TRBJ1-1; 7 nucleotides line up with TRBD1. The CDR3 runs to 15 residues. The V gene's germline CDR1 is DFQATT and CDR2 SNEGSKA (reference sequence). With 3 bases clipped from V and 9 bases from J, the junction kept 16 bases outside the gene matches. CDR3 coding DNA: TGCAGTGCTAGCGCTGACCCCAAGGACAGGCGAAAAGCTTTCTTT. Translation gives CSASADPKDRRKAFF.

This clonotype showed up just a few times. The rearrangement links TRBV20-1 to TRBJ2-5, with 7 bases fitting TRBD1. The V and J ends lost 5 bases and 1 base, in that order; junction bases with no gene match: 4. Germline values: CDR1 DFQATT, CDR2 SNEGSKA (reference sequence). The CDR3 runs 13 residues. In nucleotides, the CDR3 is TGCAGTGCTCGTTGGGACAGCCAAGAGACCCAGTACTTC. This sequence encodes CSARWDSQETQYF.

Turning to this clonotype: Being one base from a much bigger clone, this may be a read error. This chain joins TRBV7-2 and TRBJ2-1; no definite D call. The germline gives CDR1 SGHTA, CDR2 FQGNSA. The CDR3 is 11 amino acids. V lost 6 bases to trimming and J lost 5 bases, with 5 bases between them. The CDR3 spells CASSDDNEQFF. CDR3 nucleotide sequence: TGTGCCAGCAGTGACGACAATGAGCAGTTCTTC.